This TCR beta chain was obtained from a study of OX40 agonist ivuxolimab in advanced cancers. Turning to the study itself: The eligibility criteria allowed prior anti-PD-1, anti-PD-L1 or anti-CTLA-4 therapy, and 30% to 45% had some. Partial responses were achieved by three patients: one hepatocellular carcinoma, two cutaneous melanoma. Findings of the study overall: CD8+ T cells averaged more expanded clones than CD4+.

There are a few counts of this clone. Its specificity is unknown. Systemic immunosuppression or autoimmune disease history was grounds to exclude patients. TCRdb's table, derived via immunoSEQ multiplex PCR, lists solely in-frame clones and lacks some. The sample shows about 38,000 clones, 80% to 85% of them seen only once. CDR1 and CDR2 (germline): SGHRS, YFSETQ. V was cut by 5 bases and J by 5 bases, with 22 bases left in between. The CDR3 spans 16 residues. The chain couples TRBV5-1 to TRBJ1-1, with D perhaps matching TRBD1 (5 bases). The material was CD4+ or CD8+ T cells sorted from blood, obtained in a trial of the OX40 agonist ivuxolimab. This clonotype was sampled from an adult with an advanced solid tumor such as melanoma, head and neck, liver or kidney cancer. The CDR3 is CASRTFKGSGGTEAFF. DNA for the CDR3: TGCGCCAGCAGGACTTTTAAGGGGTCTGGAGGTACTGAAGCTTTCTTT.